The entry below gives a single T cell receptor (beta chain) sequence along with its context. The CDR3 loop spans 13 amino acids. Germline V lookup: CDR1 SGHNT, CDR2 YYREEE (reference sequence). The ends were cut back, 0 bases at V and 7 bases at J, with 10 bases in the middle. The data were obtained in a study of technical replicates of blood from several donors. Method: immunoSEQ multiplex PCR; TCRdb's copy keeps in-frame clones and lacks some. The sample shows more than 90,000 clones, more than 90% of them seen only once. Specimen: T cells isolated from PBMCs. This clonotype was obtained from a human donor in good health. The rearrangement links TRBV5-4 to TRBJ1-1; D is unresolved. The CDR3 protein is CASSLANLGEAFF. CDR3 DNA: TGTGCCAGCAGCTTGGCCAATCTAGGTGAAGCTTTCTTT. Complete variable domain (other parts from reference TRBV5-4 and TRBJ1-1): ETGVTQSPTHLIKTRGQQVTLRCSSQSGHNTVSWYQQALGQGPQFIFQYYREEENGRGNFPPRFSGLQFPNYSSELNVNALELDDSALYLCASSLANLGEAFFGQGTRLTVV.